This T cell receptor (beta chain) is drawn from a study of cytomegalovirus exposure and HLA in healthy donors. Study-wide results and caveats: The authors confirmed in vitro that a few CMV-associated chains were specific for CMV antigens. Association of 15,000 to 20,000 TCR beta sequences with HLA alleles was found at 0.05 false discovery rate in a later analysis. A later analysis found TCR association rates differed by HLA locus, highest for DRB1 and lowest for HLA-C.

Germline CDR1 reads SGHNT; CDR2 reads YYREEE (reference sequence). The length of the CDR3 is 15 residues. V lost 4 bases and J 5 bases, leaving 16 bases between the germline ends. On this clone: Its matching antigen is unknown.

The study ran its PCR with 60 Vbeta and 13 Jbeta primers. TCRdb's copy holds only in-frame clones and misses some; the assay was immunoSEQ multiplex PCR. The data contain over 100,000 clones, around 77% of them singletons. The chain employs TRBV5-4 and TRBJ2-1; the D gene is possibly TRBD2 (6 bases). This TCR came from a male donor in good health and CMV-seropositive. Sequencing input: PBMCs. The CDR3 DNA reads TGTGCCAGCAGCCAAGTGGGACTCCTCCACAATGAGCAGTTCTTC. Translated: CASSQVGLLHNEQFF.